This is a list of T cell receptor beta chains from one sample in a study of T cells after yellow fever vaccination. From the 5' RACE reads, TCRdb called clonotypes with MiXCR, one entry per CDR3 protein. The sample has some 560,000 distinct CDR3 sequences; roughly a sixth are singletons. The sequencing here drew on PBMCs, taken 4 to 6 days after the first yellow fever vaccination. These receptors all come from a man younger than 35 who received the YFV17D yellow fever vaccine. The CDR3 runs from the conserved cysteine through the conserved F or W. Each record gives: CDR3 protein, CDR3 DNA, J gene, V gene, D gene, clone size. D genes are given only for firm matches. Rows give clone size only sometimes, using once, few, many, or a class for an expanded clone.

CDR3 protein: CASSLAALQETQYF
CDR3 DNA: TGTGCCAGCAGCTTAGCAGCCCTCCAAGAGACCCAGTACTTC
J gene: TRBJ2-5
V gene: TRBV7-9
D gene: .
clone size: few

CDR3 protein: CASSPVRANTEAFF
CDR3 DNA: TGTGCCAGCTCACCGGTCAGGGCGAACACTGAAGCTTTCTTT
J gene: TRBJ1-1
V gene: TRBV18
D gene: .
clone size: few

CDR3 protein: CSARGSGKNIQYF
CDR3 DNA: TGCAGTGCTAGAGGTTCAGGGAAAAACATTCAGTACTTC
J gene: TRBJ2-4
V gene: TRBV20-1
D gene: .
clone size: few

CDR3 protein: CASSWASTSNNEQFF
CDR3 DNA: TGTGCCAGCAGTTGGGCTTCGACATCGAACAATGAGCAGTTCTTC
J gene: TRBJ2-1
V gene: TRBV2
D gene: .
clone size: few

CDR3 protein: CASSLSSGEEKLFF
CDR3 DNA: TGTGCCAGCAGCTTATCGTCAGGGGAGGAAAAACTGTTTTTT
J gene: TRBJ1-4
V gene: TRBV7-2
D gene: .
clone size: few

CDR3 protein: CASSSRGNPYEQYF
CDR3 DNA: TGTGCCAGCAGTTCGAGGGGGAACCCCTACGAGCAGTACTTC
J gene: TRBJ2-7
V gene: TRBV27
D gene: .
clone size: .

CDR3 protein: CASSIAGTGMNEQFF
CDR3 DNA: TGTGCCAGCAGTATAGCCGGGACAGGGATGAATGAGCAGTTCTTC
J gene: TRBJ2-1
V gene: TRBV2
D gene: TRBD1
clone size: .

CDR3 protein: CASSYRGQIFYGYTF
CDR3 DNA: TGTGCCAGCAGCTACCGGGGCCAGATCTTCTATGGCTACACCTTC
J gene: TRBJ1-2
V gene: TRBV7-8
D gene: .
clone size: few

CDR3 protein: CASSLITTGELFF
CDR3 DNA: TGTGCCAGCAGCCTGATTACAACCGGGGAGCTGTTTTTT
J gene: TRBJ2-2
V gene: TRBV6-1
D gene: .
clone size: many

CDR3 protein: CASRRGLLGETQYF
CDR3 DNA: TGTGCCAGCAGGAGGGGACTTTTAGGAGAGACCCAGTACTTC
J gene: TRBJ2-5
V gene: TRBV6-1
D gene: .
clone size: .

CDR3 protein: CSVTVFSSSYEQYF
CDR3 DNA: TGCAGCGTTACGGTTTTTAGTAGCTCCTACGAGCAGTACTTC
J gene: TRBJ2-7
V gene: TRBV29-1
D gene: .
clone size: few

CDR3 protein: CASTLHASDEQFF
CDR3 DNA: TGTGCCAGCACCCTGCATGCTTCCGATGAGCAGTTCTTC
J gene: TRBJ2-1
V gene: TRBV7-2
D gene: .
clone size: many

CDR3 protein: CASSPAGGPYGYTF
CDR3 DNA: TGTGCCAGCTCACCCGCGGGGGGACCATATGGCTACACCTTC
J gene: TRBJ1-2
V gene: TRBV18
D gene: .
clone size: .

CDR3 protein: CASSQDGPTGRNTDTQYF
CDR3 DNA: TGTGCCAGCAGCCAAGATGGTCCGACGGGACGGAACACAGATACGCAGTATTTT
J gene: TRBJ2-3
V gene: TRBV14
D gene: .
clone size: .

CDR3 protein: CASSPPIDTQYF
CDR3 DNA: TGTGCCAGCTCACCACCGATAGATACGCAGTATTTT
J gene: TRBJ2-3
V gene: TRBV18
D gene: .
clone size: .

CDR3 protein: CASSGGLVYTGELFF
CDR3 DNA: TGTGCCAGCAGTGGGGGACTAGTATACACCGGGGAGCTGTTTTTT
J gene: TRBJ2-2
V gene: TRBV12-3/TRBV12-4
D gene: TRBD2
clone size: few

CDR3 protein: CASSERQGLGEQFF
CDR3 DNA: TGTGCCAGCAGTGAGAGACAGGGGCTGGGTGAGCAGTTCTTC
J gene: TRBJ2-1
V gene: TRBV25-1
D gene: TRBD1
clone size: few

CDR3 protein: CASSPSTGPYEQYF
CDR3 DNA: TGCGCCAGCAGCCCTTCGACAGGCCCCTACGAGCAGTACTTC
J gene: TRBJ2-7
V gene: TRBV5-1
D gene: .
clone size: few

CDR3 protein: CASSQFRGNEQFF
CDR3 DNA: TGCGCCAGCAGCCAATTCCGGGGAAATGAGCAGTTCTTC
J gene: TRBJ2-1
V gene: TRBV4-1
D gene: .
clone size: few

CDR3 protein: CASTSSGAYEQYF
CDR3 DNA: TGTGCCAGCACCTCATCAGGGGCGTACGAGCAGTACTTC
J gene: TRBJ2-7
V gene: TRBV12-3/TRBV12-4
D gene: .
clone size: .

CDR3 protein: CASSFTRPPNTGELFF
CDR3 DNA: TGTGCCAGCAGTTTCACCAGGCCGCCGAACACCGGGGAGCTGTTTTTT
J gene: TRBJ2-2
V gene: TRBV27
D gene: .
clone size: few

CDR3 protein: CASSQDQGRYNSPLHF
CDR3 DNA: TGTGCCAGCAGCCAAGATCAGGGCAGGTATAATTCACCCCTCCACTTT
J gene: TRBJ1-6
V gene: TRBV4-2
D gene: .
clone size: few

CDR3 protein: CASSLDLGGKQHF
CDR3 DNA: TGTGCCAGCAGCTTAGACTTGGGGGGGAAACAGCATTTT
J gene: TRBJ1-5
V gene: TRBV7-9
D gene: .
clone size: .

CDR3 protein: CASSPNGPYNEQFF
CDR3 DNA: TGTGCCAGCAGCCCCAATGGGCCCTACAATGAGCAGTTCTTC
J gene: TRBJ2-1
V gene: TRBV7-3
D gene: .
clone size: many

CDR3 protein: CASSTQGFYGYTF
CDR3 DNA: TGTGCCAGCAGTACCCAGGGGTTCTATGGCTACACCTTC
J gene: TRBJ1-2
V gene: TRBV12-3/TRBV12-4
D gene: .
clone size: .

CDR3 protein: CSVEGGVANYGYTF
CDR3 DNA: TGCAGCGTCGAAGGGGGAGTAGCTAACTATGGCTACACCTTC
J gene: TRBJ1-2
V gene: TRBV29-1
D gene: .
clone size: .

CDR3 protein: CASSVEASLIPTDTQYF
CDR3 DNA: TGTGCCAGCAGCGTAGAGGCTAGCCTTATACCCACAGATACGCAGTATTTT
J gene: TRBJ2-3
V gene: TRBV9
D gene: .
clone size: .

CDR3 protein: CASSPGGPEETQYF
CDR3 DNA: TGTGCCAGCAGCCCGGGAGGGCCGGAAGAGACCCAGTACTTC
J gene: TRBJ2-5
V gene: TRBV5-4
D gene: TRBD2
clone size: many

CDR3 protein: CSVTRGGGPLYGYTF
CDR3 DNA: TGCAGCGTCACGAGGGGGGGGGGCCCCCTCTATGGCTACACCTTC
J gene: TRBJ1-2
V gene: TRBV29-1
D gene: .
clone size: .